This T cell receptor beta chain was identified in a study of T cells in narcolepsy. Study context: Enrolled donors included narcolepsy type 1 or type 2 patients and healthy controls.

This CDR3 region has 14 residues. Germline V gives CDR1 SGHRS, CDR2 YFSETQ. V lost 0 bases to trimming and J lost 0 bases, with 6 bases between them. The method was immunoSEQ multiplex PCR; TCRdb's version includes in-frame clones alone and lacks a portion of them. The sample lists tens of thousands of clones, just over 60% occurring once. Study-level results: Same-patient CSF and blood CD4+ T cell clonotypes included HCRT-specific and TRIB2-specific autoreactive ones. Some memory CD4+ repertoires had no autoreactive clone sequences. Autoreactive clonotypes reportedly recurred in blood of same and different patients, not controls.

Turning to this clone: Antigen unknown.

This receptor was taken from a human donor in good health. Sequencing used memory (CD45RA-) CD4+ T cells from blood. This sequence joins TRBV5-1 and TRBJ1-1; no clear D. The CDR3 nucleotides read TGCGCCAGCAGCTTGGACGGACTGAACACTGAAGCTTTCTTT. It yields the protein CASSLDGLNTEAFF.